This is a list of T cell receptor beta chains from one sample in a study of blood T cell repertoires in COVID-19. Assay: immunoSEQ multiplex PCR; the TCRdb copy retains only in-frame clones and omits some. The sample yields about 100,000 clones, about 89% seen once. Sequencing was carried out using peripheral blood. These receptors were taken from a man aged 45-65 years with active COVID-19. Each CDR3 is given with its conserved first and last residue. The D gene is left open where the match is weak. Size values are once, few and many counts, or a class for expanded clones, and some rows have none.

once TRBJ1-1 - TRBV3-1/TRBV3-2 CASSQAGTTEAFF TGTGCCAGCAGCCAAGCAGGGACAACAGAAGCTTTCTTT
- TRBJ1-2 - TRBV6-6 CASSRDSGEKYGYTF TGTGCCAGCAGTCGAGACAGTGGGGAAAAATATGGCTACACCTTC
- TRBJ1-5 - TRBV6-5 CASSRTGIGLWHF TGTGCCAGCAGTCGCACAGGGATAGGCCTATGGCATTTT
- TRBJ1-1 - TRBV12-3/TRBV12-4 CASSFGGSEAFF TGTGCCAGCAGTTTTGGTGGCAGTGAAGCTTTCTTT
- TRBJ1-5 TRBD1 TRBV5-6 CASSEGQTDNQPQHF TGTGCCAGCAGCGAGGGACAGACAGATAATCAGCCCCAGCATTTT
- TRBJ1-2 TRBD1 TRBV3-1/TRBV3-2 CASRRRQGIDYTF TGTGCCAGCAGGCGGAGACAGGGAATTGACTACACCTTC
- TRBJ2-3 - TRBV2 CAGAQRELDTQYF TGTGCCGGAGCTCAGAGGGAGCTGGATACGCAGTATTTT
- TRBJ2-3 TRBD1 TRBV24-1 CATSGTGVTDTQYF TGTGCCACCAGCGGGACAGGGGTCACAGATACGCAGTATTTT
once TRBJ1-5 TRBD1 TRBV19 CASSRTGKYQPQHF TGTGCCAGTAGTAGGACAGGAAAATATCAGCCCCAGCATTTT
- TRBJ2-1 - TRBV15 CATSRGWQGAYNEQFF TGTGCCACCAGCAGAGGGTGGCAGGGTGCCTACAATGAGCAGTTCTTC
- TRBJ1-1 TRBD1 TRBV7-8 CASTLQGATEAFF TGTGCCAGCACCTTACAGGGGGCGACTGAAGCTTTCTTT
- TRBJ2-2 TRBD2 TRBV7-6 CASSSGGAGELFF TGTGCCAGCAGCTCTGGGGGGGCCGGGGAGCTGTTTTTT
- TRBJ2-7 - TRBV6-5 CASRYTTGGDYEQYF TGTGCCAGCAGATACACCACAGGGGGGGACTACGAGCAGTACTTC
- TRBJ2-1 TRBD2 TRBV5-6 CASSRAGGVYNEQFF TGTGCCAGCTCCAGAGCGGGGGGGGTCTACAATGAGCAGTTCTTC
- TRBJ1-1 TRBD1 TRBV6-6 CASSGGQTGAFF TGTGCCAGCAGTGGGGGACAGACCGGAGCTTTCTTT
- TRBJ2-7 - TRBV7-9 CASSLSRGKSSYEQYF TGTGCCAGCAGCTTAAGCAGGGGCAAGAGCTCCTACGAGCAGTACTTC
once TRBJ2-7 TRBD1 TRBV14 CASSQDIGTGTYEQYF TGTGCCAGCAGCCAAGATATAGGGACAGGGACCTACGAGCAGTACTTC
few TRBJ2-1 - TRBV7-6 CASSPRGGNEQFF TGTGCCAGCAGCCCAAGAGGAGGAAATGAGCAGTTCTTC
- TRBJ2-5 - TRBV27 CASSSHGGRVETQYF TGTGCCAGCAGTAGTCACGGGGGGCGCGTGGAGACCCAGTACTTC
- TRBJ1-5 TRBD1 TRBV19 CASRGLSNQPQHF TGTGCCAGCAGGGGGCTGAGCAATCAGCCCCAGCATTTT
- TRBJ2-1 TRBD2 TRBV20-1 CSASLRLAGTYNEQFF TGCAGTGCTAGTTTACGACTAGCGGGCACTTACAATGAGCAGTTCTTC
- TRBJ2-1 TRBD2 TRBV9 CASSRGGGGTYNEQFF TGTGCCAGCAGCCGTGGGGGCGGGGGGACCTACAATGAGCAGTTCTTC